The 6 T cell receptor beta chains listed next were all sequenced from one sample in a study of T cell repertoires in cytomegalovirus infection. One entry per CDR3 protein, called by TCRdb with MiXCR from the reads. This table has around 450,000 distinct CDR3 sequences, 30% to 40% appearing once. The sequenced material came from PBMCs. Receptors originate from a human donor in good health (CMV status not recorded). Some clones in this sample may be carry-over from other donors' samples.

In the case of this clonotype: A clone one base away is much larger, so this may be a read error. The rearrangement links TRBV7-3 to TRBJ1-4; D is undetermined. In germline, CDR1 is SGHTA, CDR2 FQGTGA. The CDR3 covers 14 residues. CDR3 residues: CAISLDQSIKELFF. Written as DNA, the CDR3 is TGTGCCATCAGCTTAGATCAGTCAATCAAGGAACTGTTTTTT.

V is TRBV19 and J is TRBJ1-1; perhaps TRBD1 as D (5 bases). Germline CDR1 reads LNHDA; CDR2 reads SQIVND (reference sequence). With 8 bases removed from V and 3 bases from J, the gap between germline ends came to 19 bases. The CDR3 runs to 15 residues. CDR3 bases: TGTGCCAGTGGGGGGGGAAGCAAAGGGGACACTGAAGCTTTCTTT. This gives the protein CASGGGSKGDTEAFF.

The gene calls are TRBV10-2 and TRBJ2-3; 9 bases match TRBD1. With V trimmed by 10 bases and J by 4 bases, 9 bases remained unmatched. This CDR3 is 14 amino acids long. The germline V gene encodes CDR1 WSHSY and CDR2 SAAADI. Here the CDR3 DNA reads TGCGCCACGCTCACAGGGGGCGGTTCAGATACGCAGTATTTT. Its translation is CATLTGGGSDTQYF.

This clonotype was seen only a few times. This chain uses TRBV7-7 with TRBJ1-4; TRBD1 might be the D (5 bases). Trimming removed 5 bases at V and 0 bases at J, with 16 bases between. Germline CDR1 and CDR2: SSHAT and FNYEAQ (reference sequence). The CDR3 loop spans 17 amino acids. The CDR3 nucleotides are TGTGCCAGCAGCCCGACAGTCCTACCTGCAACTAATGAAAAACTGTTTTTT. Translation: CASSPTVLPATNEKLFF. The full variable domain, with the rest looked up from reference TRBV7-7 and TRBJ1-4, is GAGVSQSPRYKVTKRGQDVTLRCDPISSHATLYWYQQALGQGPEFLTYFNYEAQPDKSGLPSDRFSAERPEGSISTLTIQRTEQRDSAMYRCASSPTVLPATNEKLFFGSGTQLSVL.

This clonotype came up a few times. The gene calls are TRBV5-1 and TRBJ1-4; TRBD1 matches at 7 bases. The CDR3 has 15 residues. The J segment lost 7 bases and the V segment lost 4 bases, leaving 10 bases of the junction unmatched. CDR1 and CDR2 from the germline V gene are SGHRS and YFSETQ. In nucleotides, the CDR3 is TGCGCCAGCAGCCATGATACAGGGGTGGCTGAAAAACTGTTTTTT. This sequence encodes CASSHDTGVAEKLFF.

This clonotype was recorded many times. This chain links TRBV7-6 with TRBJ2-5; unclear D gene. Germline V gene sequence: CDR1 SGHVS, CDR2 FNYEAQ. Trimming took off 3 bases at V and 4 bases at J, with 12 bases between the two ends. The CDR3 has 14 amino acids. CDR3 DNA sequence: TGTGCCAGCAGCTTTGGGTCTGGCCGAGAGACCCAGTACTTC. As protein: CASSFGSGRETQYF.